Listed here are 12 T cell receptor beta chains from one sample, sequenced in a study of T cells in Graves' hyperthyroidism and ophthalmopathy. Using RNA transcripts as the source, TCR beta CDR3 regions were amplified. TCR CDR3 underwent first-round RT-PCR with the HTBI primer set. TCRdb processed the multiplex PCR reads anew with MiXCR; each CDR3 protein has one entry. The data show around 420,000 distinct CDR3 sequences, approximately 15% seen once. Input material: blood. All receptors derive from a woman younger than 35 with Graves' hyperthyroidism.

This clonotype has a count of ten or more. The V call is TRBV6-1, the J call TRBJ2-3; 11 nucleotides align to TRBD2. The V gene's germline CDR1 is MNHNS and CDR2 SASEGT. Unmatched junction bases numbered 11, after V lost 6 bases and J lost 0 bases. There are 18 residues in the CDR3. CDR3 sequence reads: CASSPTSGGPLSTDTQYF. The CDR3 bases are TGTGCCAGCAGCCCAACTAGCGGGGGACCTCTTAGCACAGATACGCAGTATTTT.

V is TRBV7-9 and J is TRBJ1-2; the D gene is possibly TRBD1 (6 bases). Trimming took 3 bases from V and 5 from J, leaving 16 bases between them. The CDR3 extends over 15 amino acids. CDR1 and CDR2 (germline): SEHNR, FQNEAQ (reference sequence). The CDR3 spells CASSFVGRGSYGYTF. In nucleotides, the CDR3 is TGTGCCAGCAGCTTTGTAGGCAGGGGCAGTTATGGCTACACCTTC.

In its sample, this clonotype was seen many times. This rearrangement joins TRBV7-2 to TRBJ2-5, with D uncertain. The CDR3 totals 16 residues. Germline values: CDR1 SGHTA, CDR2 FQGNSA. Trimming took off 3 bases at V and 5 bases at J, with 19 bases between the two ends. CDR3 bases: TGTGCCAGCAGCTTTCCCGACTGGGGTTCCCGGGAGACCCAGTACTTC. This gives the protein CASSFPDWGSRETQYF.

This rearrangement joins TRBV6-5 to TRBJ1-6; D is perhaps TRBD1 (6 bases). The CDR3 extends over 14 amino acids. With 2 bases removed from V and 10 bases from J, the gap between germline ends came to 12 bases. The germline CDR1 and CDR2 sequences are MNHEY and SVGAGI. This CDR3 reads CASSYLGADSPLHF. The CDR3 DNA reads as TGTGCCAGCAGTTACCTGGGGGCGGACTCACCCCTCCACTTT.

This chain links TRBV5-8 with TRBJ2-7; D perhaps matches TRBD1 (6 bases). Looked up from germline, CDR1 is SGHTS and CDR2 is YDEGEE. The CDR3 loop spans 14 amino acids. The ends were cut back, 4 bases at V and 2 bases at J, with 13 bases in the middle. The CDR3 nucleotides read TGTGCCAGCAGCGTCGCACAGGGTACCTACGAGCAGTACTTC. Encoded protein: CASSVAQGTYEQYF.

In its sample, this clonotype was seen a few times. The genes are TRBV7-8 and TRBJ1-2; tentatively, D is TRBD1 (5 bases). V dropped 5 bases and J dropped 0 bases, with 13 bases sitting between them. CDR1 SGHVS and CDR2 FQNEAQ come from the germline V gene. The CDR3 runs to 15 residues. In DNA form, the CDR3 reads TGTGCCAGCAGCCCCCGGGGCTATGCTAACTATGGCTACACCTTC. Amino acid sequence: CASSPRGYANYGYTF.

This clonotype was detected many times. V usage is TRBV3-1 and J usage is TRBJ1-3; D call uncertain. Trimming stripped 3 bases from V and 0 bases from J, with 12 bases between. The CDR3 length is 16 residues. CDR1 and CDR2 from the germline V gene are LGHDT and YNNKEL (reference sequence). CDR3 bases: TGTGCCAGCAGCCATTGGACCCCGAGCTCTGGAAACACCATATATTTT. It encodes CASSHWTPSSGNTIYF. Together with reference TRBV3-1 and TRBJ1-3, the CDR3 gives the full variable domain: DTAVSQTPKYLVTQMGNDKSIKCEQNLGHDTMYWYKQDSKKFLKIMFSYNNKELIINETVPNRFSPKSPDKAHLNLHINSLELGDSAVYFCASSHWTPSSGNTIYFGEGSWLTVV.

This clonotype was found many times. The chain employs TRBV12-3 or TRBV12-4 and TRBJ2-1; D is possibly TRBD1 or TRBD2 (5 bases each). CDR3 size: 13 residues. V was clipped by 3 bases and J by 7 bases, with 10 bases between them. DNA of the CDR3: TGTGCCAGCAGTTTTAGAGGGACGAATGAGCAGTTCTTC. Its translation is CASSFRGTNEQFF.

In this sample, this clonotype turned up a few times. The rearrangement links TRBV28 to TRBJ2-4, with D perhaps TRBD2 (6 bases). There are 16 residues in the CDR3. Germline V gives CDR1 MDHEN, CDR2 SYDVKM. V was shortened by 7 bases and J by 4 bases, with 20 bases between the two germline ends. CDR3 coding DNA: TGTGCCAGCACCCCTTACTGGGGGGTAGCAAAAAACATTCAGTACTTC. It specifies CASTPYWGVAKNIQYF.

In the case of this clonotype: The germline gene is not matched at one end of the junction; a read error may be the cause. The chain has TRBV2 and TRBJ1-4; 7 positions match TRBD1. The CDR3 is made up of 14 amino acids. Germline V CDR1 and CDR2: SNHLY, FYNNEI. Written as DNA, the CDR3 is TGTGCCAGCAGCGAAGCAGCAGGGGGGGAAAAACTGTTTTTT. Translated, it gives CASSEAAGGEKLFF.

This clonotype appeared a few times. J is TRBJ2-3 and V is TRBV5-6, with 13 bases identical to TRBD2. V shed 2 bases and J 4 bases; nucleotides not matched to a gene: 7. CDR1 SGHDT and CDR2 YYEEEE come from the germline V gene. This CDR3 has 17 amino acids. As DNA, the CDR3 is TGTGCCAGCAGCTTCGGACTAGCGGGGGCCGGGTCAGATACGCAGTATTTT. Translating it yields CASSFGLAGAGSDTQYF. Full variable domain (outside the CDR3, taken from reference TRBV5-6 and TRBJ2-3): DAGVTQSPTHLIKTRGQQVTLRCSPKSGHDTVSWYQQALGQGPQFIFQYYEEEERQRGNFPDRFSGHQFPNYSSELNVNALLLGDSALYLCASSFGLAGAGSDTQYFGPGTRLTVL.

The table lists this clonotype with many counts. This chain links TRBV19 with TRBJ1-1; no clear D gene. V gave up 7 bases and J gave up 0 bases, with 12 bases separating them. Germline loops: CDR1 LNHDA, CDR2 SQIVND (reference sequence). The CDR3 totals 14 residues. CDR3 nucleotide sequence: TGTGCCAGTACTAAAACGGGGATGAACACTGAAGCTTTCTTT. This translates into CASTKTGMNTEAFF.